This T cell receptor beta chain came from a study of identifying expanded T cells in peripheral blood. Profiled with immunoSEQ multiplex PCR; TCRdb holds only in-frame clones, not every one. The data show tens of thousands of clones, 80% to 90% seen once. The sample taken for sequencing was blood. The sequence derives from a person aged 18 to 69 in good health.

This chain's CDR3 is CASSPPGEGSVGNWQPQHF. In DNA form, the CDR3 reads TGTGCCAGCTCACCACCAGGAGAAGGGTCGGTCGGGAATTGGCAGCCCCAGCATTTT. The chain joins TRBV18 to TRBJ1-5; no clear D. This CDR3 has 19 residues. Deletions cut 0 bases from V and 7 bases from J, with 25 bases between. Germline CDR1 reads KGHSH; CDR2 reads LQKENI.